The 10 T cell receptor beta chains below come from one sample, sequenced in a study of beta chain features in type 1 diabetes. The sequenced template was cDNA made from the entire isolated RNA. The repertoire was sequenced with immunoSEQ multiplex PCR; TCRdb's copy has only in-frame clones and lacks some. This table has approximately 150,000 clones, about 9.7% appearing once. Sample: central memory CD4+ T cells from blood. Receptors were obtained from a woman in her thirties or forties in good health.

The chain uses TRBV18 and TRBJ2-7; 13 nucleotides match TRBD2. Looked up from germline, CDR1 is KGHSH and CDR2 is LQKENI. This CDR3 contains 15 residues. The trim removed 6 bases at V and 4 bases at J, leaving 6 bases unmatched. CDR3 sequence: CASSEGLAGRYEQYF. CDR3 in DNA: TGTGCCAGCTCCGAGGGACTAGCGGGACGGTACGAGCAGTACTTC.

The chain has TRBV5-5 and TRBJ1-1; 9 bases line up with TRBD1. Germline V gene data show CDR1 as SGHKS and CDR2 as YYEKEE (reference sequence). Trimming cost V 6 bases and J 4 bases; bases outside gene matches: 7. CDR3 length: 14 amino acids. This CDR3 reads CASTRGQGLTEAFF. As DNA, the CDR3 is TGTGCCAGCACCAGAGGACAGGGGCTCACTGAAGCTTTCTTT.

Points on this clone: Compared with germline, one end of the junction differs, possibly owing to a read error. This sequence joins TRBV7-7 and TRBJ2-5; a possible D gene is TRBD2 (7 bases). CDR1 is SSHAT and CDR2 is FNYEAQ in the germline V gene (reference sequence). The CDR3 loop spans 15 amino acids. The CDR3 region is CASSLGGTKQETQYF. The CDR3 DNA sequence: TGTGCTAGCAGCTTAGGGGGGACTAAGCAAGAGACCCAGTACTTC.

This clone was recorded a few times. This chain joins TRBV27 and TRBJ2-3; 13 bases line up with TRBD2. Germline-derived CDR1 and CDR2 are MNHEY and SMNVEV (reference sequence). The CDR3 has 15 amino acids. With V trimmed by 5 bases and J by 6 bases, 5 bases remained unmatched. DNA for the CDR3: TGTGCCAGCAGTCTGACTAGCGGGGGGCCGGATACGCAGTATTTT. It specifies CASSLTSGGPDTQYF.

As concerns this clone: A read error may account for a junction end that differs from germline. The rearrangement uses TRBV7-2 and TRBJ1-1; TRBD1 is a possible D gene (5 bases). CDR1 is SGHTA and CDR2 is FQGNSA in the germline V gene. The CDR3 totals 11 residues. The CDR3 DNA is TGTGCCCGCAGGGCGAACACTGAAGCTTTCTTT. The encoded protein is CARRANTEAFF. The full variable domain, completed using reference TRBV7-2 and TRBJ1-1, is GAGVSQSPSNKVTEKGKDVELRCDPISGHTALYWYRQSLGQGLEFLIYFQGNSAPDKSGLPSDRFSAERTGGSVSTLTIQRTQQEDSAVYLCARRANTEAFFGQGTRLTVV.

This clone was seen more than once but under ten times. This chain uses TRBV11-2 with TRBJ1-3, with D maybe TRBD1 (5 bases). The germline CDR1 and CDR2 sequences are SGHAT and FQNNGV. Trimming cost V 3 bases and J 2 bases, with 8 bases left between them. The CDR3 consists of 14 residues. The CDR3 loop is CASSFGGAGNTIYF. In DNA, the CDR3 is TGTGCCAGCAGCTTTGGAGGGGCTGGAAACACCATATATTTT.

V is TRBV27 and J is TRBJ2-7, with D perhaps matching TRBD2 (6 bases). The CDR3 consists of 17 residues. Germline values: CDR1 MNHEY, CDR2 SMNVEV (reference sequence). V was pared by 2 bases and J by 2 bases, with 19 bases between. The CDR3 loop is CASSLKVGLRGTYEQYF. CDR3 DNA: TGTGCCAGCAGTTTAAAAGTTGGGCTCCGCGGGACCTACGAGCAGTACTTC.

This chain links TRBV18 with TRBJ2-7; TRBD2 might be the D (5 bases). This CDR3 is 13 amino acids long. The V gene's germline CDR1 is KGHSH and CDR2 LQKENI. Trimming removed 5 bases at V and 7 bases at J, with 15 bases between. The CDR3 DNA sequence: TGTGCCAGCTCAACTAGGCAAGCAATAGAGCAGTACTTC. This translates into CASSTRQAIEQYF.

This sequence joins TRBV27 and TRBJ2-5; 7 bases align to TRBD1. The CDR3 is 14 amino acids. V lost 4 bases and J lost 1; bases outside the gene matches: 3. Germline loops: CDR1 MNHEY, CDR2 SMNVEV (reference sequence). CDR3 sequence: CASSYGQAQETQYF. DNA for the CDR3: TGTGCCAGCAGTTATGGACAGGCCCAAGAGACCCAGTACTTC.

The CDR3 coding sequence is TGTGCCAGTAATCAGGGGCTGAGCTCCTACAATGAGCAGTTCTTC. Translation: CASNQGLSSYNEQFF. This sequence joins TRBV19 and TRBJ2-1, with D possibly TRBD1 on 6 matching bases. V was clipped by 7 bases and J by 0 bases, with 13 bases between them. Germline assignment: CDR1 LNHDA and CDR2 SQIVND (reference sequence). This CDR3 contains 15 residues.